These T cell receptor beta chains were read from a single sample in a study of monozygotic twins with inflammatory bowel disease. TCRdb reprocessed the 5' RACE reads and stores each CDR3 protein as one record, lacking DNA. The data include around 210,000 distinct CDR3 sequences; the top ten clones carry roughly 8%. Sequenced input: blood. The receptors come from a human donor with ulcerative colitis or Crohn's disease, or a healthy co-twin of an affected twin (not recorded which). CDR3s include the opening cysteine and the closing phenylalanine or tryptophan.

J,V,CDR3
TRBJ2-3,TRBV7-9,CASSLGLAGSDTQYF
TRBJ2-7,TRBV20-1,CSGSGGREQYF
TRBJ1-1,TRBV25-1,CASSTSVNTEAFF
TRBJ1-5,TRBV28,CASSLRGGEPQHF
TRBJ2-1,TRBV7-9,CASSLGGIESSYNEQFF
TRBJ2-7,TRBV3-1,CASSQVVKGSPYEQYF
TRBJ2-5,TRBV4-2,CASSQVPSANGRETQYF
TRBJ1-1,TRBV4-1,CASSSQVGEGTEAFF
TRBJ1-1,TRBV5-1,CASSSDLSGTYTEAFF
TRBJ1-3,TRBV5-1,CASTGGLSTSGNTIYF
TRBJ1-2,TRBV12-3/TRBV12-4,CASSSKTQGAVYGYTF
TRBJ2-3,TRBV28,CASRESGRSTDTQYF
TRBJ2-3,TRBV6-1,CASRKTSGSDTQYF
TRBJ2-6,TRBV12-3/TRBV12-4,CASSLMGVGANVLTF
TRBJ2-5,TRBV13,CANSLSREETQYF
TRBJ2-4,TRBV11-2,CASSSLQGKNIQYF
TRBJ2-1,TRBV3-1,CASSPGLAGGPKYNEQFF
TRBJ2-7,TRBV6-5,CASSYSRGDFYEQYF
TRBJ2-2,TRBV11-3,CASSLDGTGELFF
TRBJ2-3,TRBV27,CASSLNPGFGDTQYF
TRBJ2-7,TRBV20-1,CSARDTSPRYYEQYF
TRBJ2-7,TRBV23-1,CASSHKEGGYEQYF
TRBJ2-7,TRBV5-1,CASSRLNRSSYEQYF
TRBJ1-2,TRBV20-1,CSAPRQGTLPDGYTF
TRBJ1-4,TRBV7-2,CASSSGTWRLEKLFF
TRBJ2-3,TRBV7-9,CASSFTGGSTDTQYF
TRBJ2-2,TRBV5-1,CASSRLGGGELFF
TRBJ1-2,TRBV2,CASTTQDRSHGYTF
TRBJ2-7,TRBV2,CASSEVAAAGREQYF
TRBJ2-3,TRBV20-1,CSAKRGDTDTQYF
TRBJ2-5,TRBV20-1,CSAPVSGEETQYF
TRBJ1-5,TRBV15,CATSRDLEGASNQPQHF
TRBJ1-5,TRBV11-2,CASSPGQGSNQPQHF
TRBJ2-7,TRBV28,CASGVVAGAHEQYF
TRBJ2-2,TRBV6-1,CASREGTGDTGELFF
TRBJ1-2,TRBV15,CATSREGLPGGYTF
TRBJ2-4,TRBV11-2,CASSSDPGLAGGGKNIQYF
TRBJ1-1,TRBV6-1,CASSATLEGLAEAFF
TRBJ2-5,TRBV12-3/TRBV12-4,CASSFRVEETQYF
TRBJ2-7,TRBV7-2,CASSFDRAHEQYF
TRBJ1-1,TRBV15,CATSSTGREAFF
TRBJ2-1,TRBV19,CASSISSGPYNEQFF
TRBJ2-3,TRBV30,CAWNQRDTQYF
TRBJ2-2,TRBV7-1,CASSSGGSAGELFF
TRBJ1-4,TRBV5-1,CARSSSDTNEKLFF